Below, 31 T cell receptor beta chains from the same sample are listed, as sequenced in a study of early T cells in non-severe SARS-CoV-2 infection. TCRdb passed the 5' RACE reads through MiXCR, listing each CDR3 protein once. The sample yields 35,000 to 45,000 distinct CDR3 sequences, about 7.4% seen once. Sequenced here: whole blood, sampled at baseline. The receptors were sampled from an adult who was a healthcare worker with PCR-confirmed SARS-CoV-2 infection or an uninfected control (not recorded which).

In this sample, this clonotype turned up a few times. The chain couples TRBV30 to TRBJ1-4; 10 bases are shared with TRBD1. The CDR3 sequence is 15 residues long. Unmatched junction bases numbered 7, after V lost 1 base and J lost 8 bases. Germline-derived CDR1 and CDR2 are GTSNPN and SVGIG (reference sequence). The CDR3 spells CAWSAVTGGMEKLFF. The CDR3 coding sequence is TGTGCCTGGAGTGCCGTGACAGGGGGCATGGAAAAACTGTTTTTT.

The rearrangement uses TRBV7-2 and TRBJ1-2, with unresolved D. The CDR3 sequence is 12 residues long. The V gene's germline CDR1 is SGHTA and CDR2 FQGNSA. V was trimmed by 5 bases and J by 13 bases, leaving 17 bases between them. CDR3 bases: TGTGCCAGCAGCGTAACGGACCGAAGAGTCACCTTC. Its translation: CASSVTDRRVTF.

V and J are TRBV7-9 and TRBJ1-1, with D uncertain. Germline V gene data show CDR1 as SEHNR and CDR2 as FQNEAQ (reference sequence). Trimming cost V 5 bases and J 7 bases, with 14 bases left between them. The CDR3 spans 13 residues. The DNA for the CDR3 is TGTGCCAGCAGCCCACCGCAGGCCCTTGAAGCTTTCTTT. Its protein product is CASSPPQALEAFF.

This clonotype was seen a handful of times. The chain is built from TRBV5-1 and TRBJ2-7; either TRBD1 or TRBD2 may supply D (5 bases each). Germline V lookup: CDR1 SGHRS, CDR2 YFSETQ. V lost 0 bases and J 3 bases, leaving 13 bases between the germline ends. The CDR3 length is 15 residues. CDR3 coding DNA: TGCGCCAGCAGCTTGGATGGTGGGGACCTCTACGAGCAGTACTTC. Its translation: CASSLDGGDLYEQYF.

There are many counts of this clonotype. The rearrangement joins TRBV6-1 to TRBJ1-1; D is ambiguous. Trimming left V 6 bases short and J 5 bases short, with 13 bases between. The length of the CDR3 is 13 residues. CDR1 and CDR2 (germline): MNHNS, SASEGT. This CDR3 reads CASSEQVTTEAFF. CDR3 DNA sequence: TGTGCCAGCAGCGAGCAAGTGACTACTGAAGCTTTCTTT.

This clonotype was seen repeatedly, ten times or more. The V and J genes are TRBV27 and TRBJ2-7, with no clear D. The CDR3 runs to 11 residues. Germline V gene sequence: CDR1 MNHEY, CDR2 SMNVEV (reference sequence). Trimming removed 2 bases at V and 4 bases at J, with 3 bases between. The CDR3 reads CASSLRYEQYF. As DNA, the CDR3 is TGTGCCAGCAGTTTAAGGTACGAGCAGTACTTC.

This clonotype has at least ten counts. The chain employs TRBV20-1 and TRBJ2-7; the D is unclear. The V gene lost 3 bases and the J gene lost 3 bases, with 6 bases spanning the gap. The germline V gene has CDR1 DFQATT and CDR2 SNEGSKA (reference sequence). The CDR3 has 11 residues. CDR3 coding DNA: TGCAGTGCTAGCAATAACTACGAGCAGTACTTC. It translates to CSASNNYEQYF.

The chain is built from TRBV7-3 and TRBJ2-2; 11 nucleotides match TRBD2. There are 15 residues in the CDR3. After removal of 5 bases from V and 4 bases from J, the junction contained 3 bases not matched to a gene. Germline CDR1 is SGHTA and CDR2 is FQGTGA. The chain's CDR3 is CASSETSGVTGELFF. CDR3 in DNA: TGTGCCAGCAGCGAGACTAGCGGGGTCACCGGGGAGCTGTTTTTT.

This clonotype was seen more than once but under ten times. V gene TRBV20-1 combines with J gene TRBJ1-6; D is perhaps TRBD1 (6 bases). The germline CDR1 and CDR2 sequences are DFQATT and SNEGSKA (reference sequence). Trimming shortened V by 2 bases and J by 10 bases, and 6 bases separated the two germline ends. This CDR3 has 11 residues. In nucleotides, the CDR3 is TGCAGTGCTAGACAGGGGTCACCCCTCCACTTT. Amino acid sequence: CSARQGSPLHF.

This clonotype was seen repeatedly, ten times or more. The J gene is TRBJ2-7, the V gene TRBV9; 8 bases align to TRBD1. J lost 0 bases, V lost 0 bases, and 2 bases had no gene match. Germline V gives CDR1 SGDLS, CDR2 YYNGEE. This CDR3 has 15 residues. The CDR3 nucleotides read TGTGCCAGCAGCGTAGGGACAGGGAGCTCCTACGAGCAGTACTTC. As protein: CASSVGTGSSYEQYF.

At least ten counts were recorded for this clonotype. The chain joins TRBV6-5 to TRBJ2-7; TRBD1 aligns across 7 bases. After removal of 5 bases from V and 6 bases from J, the junction contained 13 bases not matched to a gene. This CDR3 has 15 amino acids. Germline lookup yields CDR1 MNHEY and CDR2 SVGAGI. As DNA, the CDR3 is TGTGCCAGCAGTGATCCGGGACAGAAACCAGGCGAGCAGTACTTC. Translated: CASSDPGQKPGEQYF.

The chain recombines TRBV7-6 with TRBJ2-1, with D tentatively TRBD2 (5 bases). The CDR3 is made up of 15 amino acids. V lost 5 bases and J lost 0, with 11 bases in between. Per the germline V gene, CDR1 is SGHVS and CDR2 is FNYEAQ. The CDR3 DNA is TGTGCCAGCAGCCTGACTGGGAGCTCCTACAATGAGCAGTTCTTC. Its translation is CASSLTGSSYNEQFF. Full variable domain (outside the CDR3, taken from reference TRBV7-6 and TRBJ2-1): GAGVSQSPRYKVTKRGQDVALRCDPISGHVSLYWYRQALGQGPEFLTYFNYEAQQDKSGLPNDRFSAERPEGSISTLTIQRTEQRDSAMYRCASSLTGSSYNEQFFGPGTRLTVL.

This clonotype has just a few counts. The chain recombines TRBV5-3 with TRBJ2-7; the D gene is possibly TRBD1 (6 bases). TRBV5-3 counts as an open reading frame of uncertain function. The CDR3 spans 17 residues. V lost 1 base and J lost 2, with 19 bases in between. Here the CDR3 reads CARSLRIGAGETYEQYF. The CDR3 nucleotides are TGTGCCAGAAGCTTGAGGATCGGGGCAGGGGAAACCTACGAGCAGTACTTC.

The sample holds a few counts of this clonotype. V gene TRBV18 combines with J gene TRBJ1-1; a weak D match, TRBD1 (5 bases). The germline gives CDR1 KGHSH, CDR2 LQKENI. Trimming pared 0 bases from V and 1 base from J, leaving 9 bases between. This CDR3 has 15 amino acids. The CDR3: CASSPPQGWNTEAFF. The DNA of the CDR3 is TGTGCCAGCTCACCACCTCAGGGATGGAACACTGAAGCTTTCTTT.

In its sample, this clonotype was seen many times. J is TRBJ2-7 and V is TRBV7-2; 9 nucleotides line up with TRBD2. The junction had 4 bases not matched to a gene; V was cut back by 1 base and J by 6 bases. The germline gives CDR1 SGHTA, CDR2 FQGNSA. This CDR3 is 14 amino acids long. The CDR3 bases are TGTGCCAGCAGCTTAGGACTAGCGGTTACCGAGCAGTACTTC. Residues: CASSLGLAVTEQYF.

At least ten counts were recorded for this clonotype. In DNA form, the CDR3 reads TGCGCCAGCAGCGGCGGACAGGGGGCCTACGAGCAGTACTTC. Encoded protein: CASSGGQGAYEQYF. V gene TRBV5-1 combines with J gene TRBJ2-7, with TRBD1 identical over 10 bases. The CDR3 covers 14 residues. CDR1 SGHRS and CDR2 YFSETQ come from the germline V gene. V shed 4 bases and J 2 bases; nucleotides not matched to a gene: 3.

The chain links TRBV11-2 to TRBJ2-7; D is ambiguous. The germline gives CDR1 SGHAT, CDR2 FQNNGV. This CDR3 spans 12 amino acids. Trimming stripped 5 bases from V and 2 bases from J, with 7 bases between. The CDR3 nucleotides are TGTGCCAGCAGCACGGGCCCCTACGAGCAGTACTTC. It yields the protein CASSTGPYEQYF.

This clonotype was counted a few times. The chain has TRBV7-6 and TRBJ2-7; D call uncertain. CDR1 is SGHVS, CDR2 FNYEAQ, per germline. This CDR3 contains 13 residues. With 1 base removed from V and 3 bases from J, the gap between germline ends came to 7 bases. The CDR3 loop is CASSLGEHYEQYF. The CDR3 DNA reads as TGTGCCAGCAGCTTAGGAGAGCACTACGAGCAGTACTTC.

This clonotype has more than one count but fewer than ten. The V gene is TRBV6-5, the J gene TRBJ1-1, with D tentatively TRBD1 (5 bases). Germline V lookup: CDR1 MNHEY, CDR2 SVGAGI. V was clipped by 10 bases and J by 6 bases, with 21 bases between them. This CDR3 is 14 amino acids long. As DNA, the CDR3 is TGTGCCACCCAAGCGGGGGGACTCAGCTCTGAAGCTTTCTTT. It codes for CATQAGGLSSEAFF.

J is TRBJ1-3 and V is TRBV5-1, with unresolved D. Trimming pared 4 bases from V and 4 bases from J, leaving 15 bases between. Looked up from germline, CDR1 is SGHRS and CDR2 is YFSETQ. The CDR3 is 15 residues long. The CDR3 reads CASSPGEALGNTIYF. Here the CDR3 DNA reads TGCGCCAGCAGCCCGGGCGAGGCGCTAGGAAACACCATATATTTT.

This chain uses TRBV5-4 with TRBJ2-1; 12 bases are a match to TRBD1. V trimming: 4 bases; J trimming: 0 bases; junction bases outside the gene matches: 2. The CDR3 length is 16 residues. In germline, CDR1 is SGHNT, CDR2 YYREEE (reference sequence). The CDR3 is CASSGTGGFSYNEQFF. CDR3 DNA sequence: TGTGCCAGCAGCGGGACAGGGGGCTTCTCCTACAATGAGCAGTTCTTC.

By share, this clonotype counts as medium-sized. The chain links TRBV7-2 to TRBJ2-7; TRBD2 agrees at 7 bases. This CDR3 contains 14 residues. The junction had 5 bases not matched to a gene; V was cut back by 6 bases and J by 0 bases. Per germline, CDR1 SGHTA and CDR2 FQGNSA. The CDR3, as DNA: TGTGCCAGCAGATTCGGGACTAACTCCTACGAGCAGTACTTC. Translation gives CASRFGTNSYEQYF.

The chain couples TRBV4-1 to TRBJ1-1; tentative D call: TRBD1 (6 bases). Germline CDR1 and CDR2: MGHRA and YSYEKL. The CDR3 is 16 amino acids. Trimming took off 0 bases at V and 9 bases at J, with 20 bases between the two ends. CDR3 region: CASSQDLASSTGQAFF. In DNA form, the CDR3 reads TGCGCCAGCAGCCAAGATCTTGCTTCTTCGACAGGCCAAGCTTTCTTT.

The sample holds many counts of this clonotype. This chain connects TRBV7-6 to TRBJ2-6; D gene unclear. The CDR3 spans 15 residues. Germline assignment: CDR1 SGHVS and CDR2 FNYEAQ. V was pared by 2 bases and J by 4 bases, with 9 bases between. CDR3 DNA: TGTGCCAGCAGCTTAAGTCCTATAGGGGCCAACGTCCTGACTTTC. As protein: CASSLSPIGANVLTF.

This clonotype appeared many times. The rearrangement joins TRBV7-9 to TRBJ2-1, with D perhaps given as TRBD1 or TRBD2 (5 bases each). The V gene's germline CDR1 is SEHNR and CDR2 FQNEAQ (reference sequence). CDR3 length equals 12 residues. V was cut by 8 bases and J by 9 bases, with 14 bases left in between. The CDR3 DNA reads TGTGCCAGCGCCCTAGCTGGGGGTGAGCAGTTCTTC. This codes for CASALAGGEQFF.

This clonotype was counted a few times. This chain connects TRBV7-6 to TRBJ2-3; D is undetermined. Trimming left V 0 bases short and J 6 bases short, with 19 bases between. Germline lookup yields CDR1 SGHVS and CDR2 FNYEAQ. CDR3 size: 17 residues. The CDR3 region has the DNA TGTGCCAGCAGCTTAGCGCGAACAGTTCCCCTGGCGGATACGCAGTATTTT. Translation gives CASSLARTVPLADTQYF.

This rearrangement joins TRBV19 to TRBJ1-2; TRBD1 is a possible D gene (5 bases). This CDR3 spans 13 amino acids. The V gene lost 7 bases and the J gene lost 0 bases, with 9 bases spanning the gap. Germline V CDR1 and CDR2: LNHDA, SQIVND (reference sequence). The CDR3 sequence is CASIGGSNYGYTF. DNA of the CDR3: TGTGCCAGTATCGGGGGTTCTAACTATGGCTACACCTTC.

Note on this clonotype: A read error is possible here, since a much larger clone lies one base away. The chain recombines TRBV6-2 or TRBV6-3 with TRBJ2-7; 12 nucleotides line up with TRBD2. The J call is uncertain, as TRBJ2-1 better fits the DNA end. The length of the CDR3 is 16 residues. Looked up from germline, CDR1 is MNHEY and CDR2 is SVGEGT. CDR3 in amino acids: CASSRTSGEGFYEQFF. DNA of the CDR3: TGTGCCAGCAGCCGGACTAGCGGGGAGGGTTTCTACGAGCAGTTCTTC.

This clonotype has at least ten counts. The genes are TRBV11-2 and TRBJ1-1; D may be TRBD1 (5 bases). Looked up from germline, CDR1 is SGHAT and CDR2 is FQNNGV. The CDR3 loop spans 15 amino acids. Trimming took 5 bases from V and 0 from J, leaving 13 bases between them. CDR3 nucleotide sequence: TGTGCCAGCAGCCTATCGAGGGGCTTGAACACTGAAGCTTTCTTT. It yields the protein CASSLSRGLNTEAFF.

The chain has TRBV7-2 and TRBJ1-6; D is possibly TRBD1 (6 bases). The V and J ends lost 6 bases and 3 bases respectively, with 9 bases between them. The CDR3 runs 14 residues. Germline values: CDR1 SGHTA, CDR2 FQGNSA. The CDR3 here is CASRLDSYNSPLHF. CDR3 DNA: TGTGCCAGCAGGTTGGACAGCTATAATTCACCCCTCCACTTT.

The chain links TRBV12-5 to TRBJ2-7; D is possibly TRBD1 or TRBD2 (6 bases each). The V gene's germline CDR1 is LGHNT and CDR2 FRNRAP. The ends were cut back, 4 bases at V and 1 base at J, with 11 bases in the middle. The CDR3 totals 14 residues. As DNA, the CDR3 is TGTGCTAGTGGTTCCCGGAGGGGGTCCTACGAGCAGTACTTC. Translated: CASGSRRGSYEQYF.